The 2 T cell receptor beta chains in this list originate from one sample, sequenced in a study of CDR3 diversity in severe acne. TCRdb used MiXCR to reprocess the PCR reads, holding one entry per CDR3 protein. This sample yields around 100,000 distinct CDR3 sequences, of which around 56% are seen a single time; around 11% belongs to the top ten. Sequencing used blood. The receptors were sampled from a male donor with acne.

As regards this clonotype: This clone may be a read error of a much larger clone one base away. The J gene is TRBJ2-3, the V gene TRBV9; 10 bases map to TRBD1. After removal of 0 bases from V and 8 bases from J, the junction contained 3 bases not matched to a gene. CDR1 and CDR2 from the germline V gene are SGDLS and YYNGEE. The CDR3 covers 14 residues. This CDR3 reads CASSVEGQGLTQYF. CDR3 coding DNA: TGTGCCAGCAGCGTAGAGGGACAGGGGCTTACGCAGTATTTT.

This clonotype has a handful of counts. The V call is TRBV6-5, the J call TRBJ1-1; D remains ambiguous. The CDR3 totals 13 residues. In germline, CDR1 is MNHEY, CDR2 SVGAGI. Trimming shortened V by 9 bases and J by 7 bases, and 18 bases separated the two germline ends. Written as DNA, the CDR3 is TGTGCCAGTTACGAAGGGAGGAGATTTGAAGCTTTCTTT. It codes for CASYEGRRFEAFF.